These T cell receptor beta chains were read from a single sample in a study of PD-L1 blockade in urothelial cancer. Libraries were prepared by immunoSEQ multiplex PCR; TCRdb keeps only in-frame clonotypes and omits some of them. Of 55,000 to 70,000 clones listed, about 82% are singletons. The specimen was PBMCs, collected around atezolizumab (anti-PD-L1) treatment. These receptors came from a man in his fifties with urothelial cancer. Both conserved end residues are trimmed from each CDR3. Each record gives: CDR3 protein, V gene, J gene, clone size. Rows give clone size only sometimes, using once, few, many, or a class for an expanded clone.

cdr3_aa: ASSPALGETQY; v_call: TRBV18; j_call: TRBJ2-5; clone_size: .
cdr3_aa: ASIGNQGKGEQF; v_call: TRBV19; j_call: TRBJ2-1; clone_size: .
cdr3_aa: ASSLVGSGASGNPSYNEQF; v_call: TRBV5-1; j_call: TRBJ2-1; clone_size: .
cdr3_aa: ASVGWLF; v_call: TRBV12-5; j_call: TRBJ2-2; clone_size: .
cdr3_aa: AWSVAGADTQY; v_call: TRBV30; j_call: TRBJ2-3; clone_size: few
cdr3_aa: ASSWGDKNIQY; v_call: TRBV27; j_call: TRBJ2-4; clone_size: once
cdr3_aa: ASSWTSGPYEQY; v_call: TRBV6-1; j_call: TRBJ2-7; clone_size: .
cdr3_aa: ATSSLNTGWDGYT; v_call: TRBV15; j_call: TRBJ1-2; clone_size: .
cdr3_aa: ASSYSDAGSKNIQY; v_call: TRBV6-6; j_call: TRBJ2-4; clone_size: once
cdr3_aa: ASSPLPGYGTNQPQH; v_call: TRBV23-1; j_call: TRBJ1-5; clone_size: .
cdr3_aa: ASRNRTGQENQPQH; v_call: TRBV6-4; j_call: TRBJ1-5; clone_size: .
cdr3_aa: ASSAEGRTDTQY; v_call: TRBV27; j_call: TRBJ2-3; clone_size: .
cdr3_aa: ASSKWVRALWREQY; v_call: TRBV21-1; j_call: TRBJ2-7; clone_size: .
cdr3_aa: ASSARLAPPAGELF; v_call: TRBV14; j_call: TRBJ2-2; clone_size: .
cdr3_aa: ASSSGLTNTGELF; v_call: TRBV7-6; j_call: TRBJ2-2; clone_size: .
cdr3_aa: ASFASGRGYGYT; v_call: TRBV28; j_call: TRBJ1-2; clone_size: .
cdr3_aa: ASSLSGAQETQY; v_call: TRBV7-9; j_call: TRBJ2-5; clone_size: once
cdr3_aa: ASSRRYTDTGELF; v_call: TRBV5-1; j_call: TRBJ2-2; clone_size: .
cdr3_aa: ASKGTESSGANVLT; v_call: TRBV19; j_call: TRBJ2-6; clone_size: .
cdr3_aa: ASSLGSGSNYGYT; v_call: TRBV11-1; j_call: TRBJ1-2; clone_size: .
cdr3_aa: ASSLNYLAENNEQF; v_call: TRBV28; j_call: TRBJ2-1; clone_size: .
cdr3_aa: ASSPPGQGGEKLF; v_call: TRBV7-2; j_call: TRBJ1-4; clone_size: .
cdr3_aa: ASSQGQGLMNTEAF; v_call: TRBV18; j_call: TRBJ1-1; clone_size: once
cdr3_aa: ASSTGNRRNTEAF; v_call: TRBV18; j_call: TRBJ1-1; clone_size: few
cdr3_aa: AIIQGFTMNTEAF; v_call: TRBV6-1; j_call: TRBJ1-1; clone_size: .
cdr3_aa: ASSPGQGTDTQY; v_call: TRBV6-6; j_call: TRBJ2-3; clone_size: .
cdr3_aa: ASSGGQAAANQPQH; v_call: TRBV6-1; j_call: TRBJ1-5; clone_size: .
cdr3_aa: ASSSLGREQPQH; v_call: TRBV27; j_call: TRBJ1-5; clone_size: .
cdr3_aa: ASSLLGDGGKGYT; v_call: TRBV5-6; j_call: TRBJ1-2; clone_size: .
cdr3_aa: ASSVLGTTGETQY; v_call: TRBV9; j_call: TRBJ2-5; clone_size: .
cdr3_aa: ASSRRTSAGTDTQY; v_call: TRBV2; j_call: TRBJ2-3; clone_size: medium-sized
cdr3_aa: ASSILGRETQY; v_call: TRBV19; j_call: TRBJ2-5; clone_size: .
cdr3_aa: ASSSRDWPYEQY; v_call: TRBV5-1; j_call: TRBJ2-7; clone_size: .
cdr3_aa: ATSDNLSGNEQF; v_call: TRBV15; j_call: TRBJ2-1; clone_size: .
cdr3_aa: ASSTLGAGAVYNEQF; v_call: TRBV11-2; j_call: TRBJ2-1; clone_size: .
cdr3_aa: ASRRRTSEGYEQY; v_call: TRBV11-2; j_call: TRBJ2-7; clone_size: .
cdr3_aa: ASSQETGWDRY; v_call: TRBV4-1; j_call: TRBJ2-7; clone_size: few
cdr3_aa: ASSPGLAGGRETQY; v_call: TRBV5-1; j_call: TRBJ2-5; clone_size: .
cdr3_aa: ASSSALAGVKGNEQF; v_call: TRBV5-4; j_call: TRBJ2-1; clone_size: few
cdr3_aa: ASSGGGGVYNEQF; v_call: TRBV9; j_call: TRBJ2-1; clone_size: .
cdr3_aa: ASSDLAGGSQRETQY; v_call: TRBV6-1; j_call: TRBJ2-5; clone_size: .
cdr3_aa: ATSNVLKNTEAF; v_call: TRBV15; j_call: TRBJ1-1; clone_size: once
cdr3_aa: ASRSSGQGSYGYT; v_call: TRBV7-9; j_call: TRBJ1-2; clone_size: .
cdr3_aa: AWSAGTDNSPLH; v_call: TRBV30; j_call: TRBJ1-6; clone_size: .
cdr3_aa: ASSLGLGETQY; v_call: TRBV18; j_call: TRBJ2-5; clone_size: .
cdr3_aa: ASSRRTGGSSGKSTDTQY; v_call: TRBV7-8; j_call: TRBJ2-3; clone_size: .
cdr3_aa: AWTGGGGSRRSYEQY; v_call: TRBV30; j_call: TRBJ2-7; clone_size: .
cdr3_aa: ASSVAADSGGNTIY; v_call: TRBV9; j_call: TRBJ1-3; clone_size: .
cdr3_aa: ASSDSSGNTGELF; v_call: TRBV6-4; j_call: TRBJ2-2; clone_size: .
cdr3_aa: ASSSTGGTGELF; v_call: TRBV28; j_call: TRBJ2-2; clone_size: .
cdr3_aa: ASSLAGGQRSPLH; v_call: TRBV5-1; j_call: TRBJ1-6; clone_size: .
cdr3_aa: ASRMQGYEQY; v_call: TRBV7-8; j_call: TRBJ2-7; clone_size: .
cdr3_aa: ANVLRVYGYT; v_call: TRBV23-1; j_call: TRBJ1-2; clone_size: .
cdr3_aa: ASSIEGSYNSPLH; v_call: TRBV6-6; j_call: TRBJ1-6; clone_size: .